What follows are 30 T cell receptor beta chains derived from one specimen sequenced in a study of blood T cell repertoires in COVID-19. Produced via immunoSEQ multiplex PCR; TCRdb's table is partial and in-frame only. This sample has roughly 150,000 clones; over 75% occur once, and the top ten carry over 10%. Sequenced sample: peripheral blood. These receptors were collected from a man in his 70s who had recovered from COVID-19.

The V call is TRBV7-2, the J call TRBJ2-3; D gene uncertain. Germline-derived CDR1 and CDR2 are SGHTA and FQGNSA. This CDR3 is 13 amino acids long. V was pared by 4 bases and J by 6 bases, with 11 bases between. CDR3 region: CASSSDKWDTQYF. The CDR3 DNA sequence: TGTGCCAGCAGCTCCGACAAGTGGGATACGCAGTATTTT.

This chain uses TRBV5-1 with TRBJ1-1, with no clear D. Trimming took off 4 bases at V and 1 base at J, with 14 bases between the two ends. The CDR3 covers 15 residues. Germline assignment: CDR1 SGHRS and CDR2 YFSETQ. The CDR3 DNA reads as TGCGCCAGCAGCCCCCCCCGGGGAAGGAACACTGAAGCTTTCTTT. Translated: CASSPPRGRNTEAFF.

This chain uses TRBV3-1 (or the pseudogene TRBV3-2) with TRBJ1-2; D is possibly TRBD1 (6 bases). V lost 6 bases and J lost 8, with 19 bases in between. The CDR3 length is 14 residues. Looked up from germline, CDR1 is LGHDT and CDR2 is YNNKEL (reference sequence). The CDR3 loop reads CASSPGVRFSGYTF. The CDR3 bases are TGTGCCAGCAGTCCAGGGGTTAGGTTTTCCGGCTACACCTTC.

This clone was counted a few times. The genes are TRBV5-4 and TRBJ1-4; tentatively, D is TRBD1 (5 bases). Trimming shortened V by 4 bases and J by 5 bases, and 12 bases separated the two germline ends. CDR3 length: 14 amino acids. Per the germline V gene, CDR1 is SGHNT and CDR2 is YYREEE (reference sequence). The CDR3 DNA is TGTGCCAGCAGCCCCAGGGAGGGGAATGAAAAACTGTTTTTT. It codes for CASSPREGNEKLFF.

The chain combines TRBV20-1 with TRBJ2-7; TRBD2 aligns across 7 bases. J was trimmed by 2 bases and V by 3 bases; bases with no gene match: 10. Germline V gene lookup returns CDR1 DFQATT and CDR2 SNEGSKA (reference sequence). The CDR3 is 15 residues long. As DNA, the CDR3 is TGCAGTGCTAGTGTGGATCCAGCGGGACCCTACGAGCAGTACTTC. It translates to CSASVDPAGPYEQYF.

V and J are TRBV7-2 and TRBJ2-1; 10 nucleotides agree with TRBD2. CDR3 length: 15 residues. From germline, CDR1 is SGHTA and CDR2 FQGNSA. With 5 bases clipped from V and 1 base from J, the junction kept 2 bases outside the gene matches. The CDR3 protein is CASSQAGGSYNEQFF. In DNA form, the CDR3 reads TGTGCCAGCAGCCAAGCGGGAGGGTCCTACAATGAGCAGTTCTTC.

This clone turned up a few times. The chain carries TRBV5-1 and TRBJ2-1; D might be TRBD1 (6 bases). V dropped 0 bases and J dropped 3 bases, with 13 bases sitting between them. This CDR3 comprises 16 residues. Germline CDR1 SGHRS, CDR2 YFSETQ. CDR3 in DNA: TGCGCCAGCAGCTTGGCTAAACTAGGGGGCTACAATGAGCAGTTCTTC. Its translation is CASSLAKLGGYNEQFF.

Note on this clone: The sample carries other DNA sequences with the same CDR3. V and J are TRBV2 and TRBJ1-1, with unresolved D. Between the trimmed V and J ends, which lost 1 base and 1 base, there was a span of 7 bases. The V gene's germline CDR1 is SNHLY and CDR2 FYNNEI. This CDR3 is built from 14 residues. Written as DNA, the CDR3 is TGTGCCAGCAGTGAAGAATCGGGGAACACTGAAGCTTTCTTT. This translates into CASSEESGNTEAFF.

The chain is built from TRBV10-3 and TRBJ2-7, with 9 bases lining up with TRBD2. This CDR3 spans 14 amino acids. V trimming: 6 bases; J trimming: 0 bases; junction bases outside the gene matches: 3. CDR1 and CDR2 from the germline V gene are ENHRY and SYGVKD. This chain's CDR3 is CAIRGTSSSYEQYF. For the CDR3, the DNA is TGTGCCATCAGGGGGACTAGCAGCTCCTACGAGCAGTACTTC.

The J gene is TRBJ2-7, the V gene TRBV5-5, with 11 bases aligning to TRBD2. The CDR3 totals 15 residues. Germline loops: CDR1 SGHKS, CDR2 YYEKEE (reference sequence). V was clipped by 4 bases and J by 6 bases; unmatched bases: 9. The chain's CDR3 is CASSDLGLAVREQYF. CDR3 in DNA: TGTGCCAGCAGCGATTTGGGACTAGCGGTGCGCGAGCAGTACTTC.

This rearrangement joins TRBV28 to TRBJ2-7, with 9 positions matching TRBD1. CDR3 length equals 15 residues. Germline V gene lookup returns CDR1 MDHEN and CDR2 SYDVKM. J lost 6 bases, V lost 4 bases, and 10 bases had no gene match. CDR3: CASSSHRGRDSEQYF. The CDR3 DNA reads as TGTGCCAGCAGTTCCCACAGGGGGCGGGACTCCGAGCAGTACTTC. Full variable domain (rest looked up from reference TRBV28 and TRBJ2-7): DVKVTQSSRYLVKRTGEKVFLECVQDMDHENMFWYRQDPGLGLRLIYFSYDVKMKEKGDIPEGYSVSREKKERFSLILESASTNQTSMYLCASSSHRGRDSEQYFGPGTRLTVT.

The CDR3 nucleotides read TGCGCCAGCAGCCCACTACCGACTAGCAGCACAGATACGCAGTATTTT. This encodes CASSPLPTSSTDTQYF. V and J are TRBV5-1 and TRBJ2-3; 7 nucleotides agree with TRBD2. The CDR3 has 16 residues. V lost 4 bases to trimming and J lost 0 bases; unmatched junction nucleotides: 8. Germline V gives CDR1 SGHRS, CDR2 YFSETQ.

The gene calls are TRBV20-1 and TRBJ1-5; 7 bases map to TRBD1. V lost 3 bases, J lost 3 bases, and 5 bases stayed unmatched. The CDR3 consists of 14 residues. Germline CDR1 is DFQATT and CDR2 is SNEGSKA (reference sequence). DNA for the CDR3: TGCAGTGCTAGTCTCGGGACAGACAATCAGCCCCAGCATTTT. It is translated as CSASLGTDNQPQHF.

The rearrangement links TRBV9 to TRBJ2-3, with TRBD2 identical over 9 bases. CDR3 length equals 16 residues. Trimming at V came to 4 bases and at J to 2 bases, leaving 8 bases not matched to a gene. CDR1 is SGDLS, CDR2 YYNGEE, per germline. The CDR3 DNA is TGTGCCAGCAGCCACCTCGCGGGAGGGTACACAGATACGCAGTATTTT. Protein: CASSHLAGGYTDTQYF.

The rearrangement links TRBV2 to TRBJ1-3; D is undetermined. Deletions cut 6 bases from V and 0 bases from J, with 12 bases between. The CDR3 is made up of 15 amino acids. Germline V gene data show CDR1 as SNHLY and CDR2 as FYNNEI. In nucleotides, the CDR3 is TGTGCCAGCAGCGGGAGGGTGGCCTCTGGAAACACCATATATTTT. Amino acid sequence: CASSGRVASGNTIYF.

The CDR3 protein is CASSFRQGDQPQHF. CDR3 DNA: TGTGCCAGCAGTTTCCGGCAGGGGGATCAGCCCCAGCATTTT. The chain couples TRBV28 to TRBJ1-5; TRBD1 matches at 7 bases. V gave up 3 bases and J gave up 5 bases; unmatched junction bases: 4. CDR1 is MDHEN and CDR2 is SYDVKM in the germline V gene. The CDR3 spans 14 residues.

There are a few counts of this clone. The CDR3 loop reads CASVLAESGRAVEFF. The CDR3 region has the DNA TGTGCCAGCGTATTAGCTGAGAGCGGGAGGGCGGTTGAGTTCTTC. This chain uses TRBV6-6 with TRBJ2-1; 10 positions match TRBD2. CDR1 is MNHNY, CDR2 SVGAGI, per germline (reference sequence). V was clipped by 8 bases and J by 14 bases; unmatched bases: 18. This CDR3 comprises 15 residues.

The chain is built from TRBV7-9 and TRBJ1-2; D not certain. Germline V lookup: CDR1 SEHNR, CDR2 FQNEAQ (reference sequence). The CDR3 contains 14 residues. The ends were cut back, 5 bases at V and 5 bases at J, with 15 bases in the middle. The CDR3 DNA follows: TGTGCCAGCAGCCCTCAGGATTCTGGGTATGGCTACACCTTC. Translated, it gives CASSPQDSGYGYTF.

CDR3 protein: CASSQGLAGVYNEQFF. As DNA, the CDR3 is TGCGCCAGCAGCCAAGGACTAGCGGGGGTCTACAATGAGCAGTTCTTC. The V call is TRBV4-1, the J call TRBJ2-1; 12 nucleotides line up with TRBD2. V lost 1 base and J lost 3; bases outside the gene matches: 1. The CDR3 extends over 16 amino acids. The germline V gene has CDR1 MGHRA and CDR2 YSYEKL.

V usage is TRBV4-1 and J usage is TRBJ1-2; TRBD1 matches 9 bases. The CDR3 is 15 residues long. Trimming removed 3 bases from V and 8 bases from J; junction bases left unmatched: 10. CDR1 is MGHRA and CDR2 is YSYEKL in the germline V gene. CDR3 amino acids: CASSQLTGGAGGYTF. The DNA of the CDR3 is TGCGCCAGCAGCCAGCTAACAGGGGGCGCGGGAGGCTACACCTTC.

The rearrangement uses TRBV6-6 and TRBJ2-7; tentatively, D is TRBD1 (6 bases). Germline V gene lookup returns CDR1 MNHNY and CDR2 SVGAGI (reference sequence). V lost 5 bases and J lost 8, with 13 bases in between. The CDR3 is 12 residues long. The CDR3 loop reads CASSQDSAQQYF. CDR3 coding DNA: TGTGCCAGCAGTCAGGACAGCGCGCAGCAGTACTTC.

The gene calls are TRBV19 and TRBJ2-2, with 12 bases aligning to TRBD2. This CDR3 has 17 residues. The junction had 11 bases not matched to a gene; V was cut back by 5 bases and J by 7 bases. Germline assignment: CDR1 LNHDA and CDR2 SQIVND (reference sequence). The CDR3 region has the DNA TGTGCCAGTAGTGGGGGGCTAGCGGGAGGGCCCAACGGGGAGCTGTTTTTT. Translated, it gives CASSGGLAGGPNGELFF.

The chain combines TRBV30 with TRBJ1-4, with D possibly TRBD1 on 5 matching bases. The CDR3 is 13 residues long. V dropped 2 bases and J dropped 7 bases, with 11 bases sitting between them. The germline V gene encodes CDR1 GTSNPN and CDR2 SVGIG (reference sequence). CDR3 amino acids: CAWSQGGSEKLFF. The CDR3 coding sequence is TGTGCCTGGAGTCAGGGAGGAAGTGAAAAACTGTTTTTT.

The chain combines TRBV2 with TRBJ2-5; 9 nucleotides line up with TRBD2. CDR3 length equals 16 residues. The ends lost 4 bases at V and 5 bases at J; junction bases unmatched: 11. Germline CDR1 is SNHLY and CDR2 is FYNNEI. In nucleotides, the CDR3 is TGTGCCAGCAGTGCCTCCAGCGGGAGGCGGCGTGAGACCCAGTACTTC. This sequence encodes CASSASSGRRRETQYF.

The CDR3 sequence is CASSLGLADTGELFF. CDR3 coding DNA: TGTGCCAGCTCCCTTGGTCTAGCGGACACCGGGGAGCTGTTTTTT. The chain combines TRBV18 with TRBJ2-2, with TRBD2 matching 7 bases. With 6 bases clipped from V and 3 bases from J, the junction kept 7 bases outside the gene matches. Germline lookup yields CDR1 KGHSH and CDR2 LQKENI. CDR3 length: 15 residues. The full variable domain, its missing parts supplied by reference TRBV18 and TRBJ2-2, is NAGVMQNPRHLVRRRGQEARLRCSPMKGHSHVYWYRQLPEEGLKFMVYLQKENIIDESGMPKERFSAEFPKEGPSILRIQQVVRGDSAAYFCASSLGLADTGELFFGEGSRLTVL.

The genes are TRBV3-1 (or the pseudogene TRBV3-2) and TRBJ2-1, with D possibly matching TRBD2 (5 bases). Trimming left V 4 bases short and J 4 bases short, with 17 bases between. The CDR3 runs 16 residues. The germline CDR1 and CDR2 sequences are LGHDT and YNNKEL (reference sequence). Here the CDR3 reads CASSPFRSGSYNEQFF. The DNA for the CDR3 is TGTGCCAGCAGCCCTTTCAGGAGCGGATCTTACAATGAGCAGTTCTTC.

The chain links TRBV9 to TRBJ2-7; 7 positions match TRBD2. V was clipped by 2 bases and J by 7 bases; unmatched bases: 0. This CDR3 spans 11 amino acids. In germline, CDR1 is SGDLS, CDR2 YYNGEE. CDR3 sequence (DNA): TGTGCCAGCAGCGTCGGGGGGGAGCAGTACTTC. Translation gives CASSVGGEQYF. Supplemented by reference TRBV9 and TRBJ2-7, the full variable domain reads DSGVTQTPKHLITATGQRVTLRCSPRSGDLSVYWYQQSLDQGLQFLIQYYNGEERAKGNILERFSAQQFPDLHSELNLSSLELGDSALYFCASSVGGEQYFGPGTRLTVT.

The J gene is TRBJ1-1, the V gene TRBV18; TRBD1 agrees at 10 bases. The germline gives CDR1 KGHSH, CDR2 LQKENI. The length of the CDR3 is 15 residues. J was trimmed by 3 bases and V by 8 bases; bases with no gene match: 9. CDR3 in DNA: TGTGCCAGCGCTACTATCGACAGGGGGCACACTGAAGCTTTCTTT. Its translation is CASATIDRGHTEAFF.

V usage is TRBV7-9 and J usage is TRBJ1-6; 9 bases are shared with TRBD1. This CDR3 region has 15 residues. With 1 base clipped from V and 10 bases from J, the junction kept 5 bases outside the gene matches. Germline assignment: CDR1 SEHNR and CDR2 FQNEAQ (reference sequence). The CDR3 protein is CASSLDGTGNSPLHF. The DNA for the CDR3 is TGTGCCAGCAGCTTAGACGGGACAGGGAACTCACCCCTCCACTTT.

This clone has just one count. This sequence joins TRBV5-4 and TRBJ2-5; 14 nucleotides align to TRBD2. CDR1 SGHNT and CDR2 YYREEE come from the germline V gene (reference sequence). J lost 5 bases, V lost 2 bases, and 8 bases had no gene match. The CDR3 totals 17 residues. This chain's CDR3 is CASSLMTSGRARETQYF. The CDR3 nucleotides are TGTGCCAGCAGCTTAATGACTAGCGGGAGGGCCCGGGAGACCCAGTACTTC.